The 30 T cell receptor beta chains below were found in one sample sequenced in a study of identical twins. TCRdb re-called the 5' RACE reads with MiXCR, one entry per CDR3 protein. The sample has 650,000 to 800,000 distinct CDR3 sequences; less than 10% are singletons. This sample also appeared in a second study, on yellow fever vaccine responses in identical twins.

The sample consisted of PBMCs. These receptor sequences come from a young woman in good health.

This clonotype was observed at least ten times. J is TRBJ2-1 and V is TRBV7-2, with D perhaps TRBD1 or TRBD2 (5 bases each). The CDR3 extends over 11 amino acids. Per the germline V gene, CDR1 is SGHTA and CDR2 is FQGNSA. V was pared by 4 bases and J by 15 bases, with 13 bases between. CDR3 protein: CASSSTGALFF. CDR3 sequence (DNA): TGTGCCAGCAGCTCAACCGGGGCCCTGTTCTTC.

In this sample, this clonotype turned up many times. The V call is TRBV9, the J call TRBJ2-2; D gene unclear. The ends were cut back, 1 base at V and 6 bases at J, with 16 bases in the middle. CDR3 length: 16 residues. The germline V gene has CDR1 SGDLS and CDR2 YYNGEE. For the CDR3, the DNA is TGTGCCAGCAGCGTAACTAACTTGGCGTATCCCGGGGAGCTGTTTTTT. Its translation: CASSVTNLAYPGELFF.

This clonotype was seen at least ten times. CDR3: CASSLRQGADEQYF. CDR3 nucleotides: TGCGCCAGCAGCTTACGACAGGGGGCTGACGAGCAGTACTTC. The chain recombines TRBV5-1 with TRBJ2-7; TRBD1 matches at 10 bases. The V segment lost 2 bases and the J segment 5 bases; nucleotides outside the gene matches: 4. The CDR3 is made up of 14 amino acids. The germline gives CDR1 SGHRS, CDR2 YFSETQ.

This sequence joins TRBV10-2 and TRBJ2-7, with a tentative D call TRBD1 (6 bases). Germline V gives CDR1 WSHSY, CDR2 SAAADI. This CDR3 has 12 amino acids. The V and J ends lost 2 bases and 5 bases respectively, with 7 bases between them. Written as DNA, the CDR3 is TGCGCCAGCAGTGAGACAGGGAACGAGCAGTACTTC. Translation gives CASSETGNEQYF.

In its sample, this clonotype was seen a few times. The chain carries TRBV15 and TRBJ2-7, with a possible D match to TRBD1 (5 bases). V shed 0 bases and J shed 2 bases, with 8 bases lying between them. In germline, CDR1 is LNHNV, CDR2 YYDKDF (reference sequence). This CDR3 is built from 14 residues. CDR3 nucleotide sequence: TGTGCCACCAGCAGAGATTCCAGGGCCTACGAGCAGTACTTC. Its translation: CATSRDSRAYEQYF.

The gene calls are TRBV7-9 and TRBJ2-1, with D unclear. The CDR3 is made up of 14 amino acids. V lost 1 base and J lost 9, with 13 bases in between. Germline V CDR1 and CDR2: SEHNR, FQNEAQ (reference sequence). The CDR3 region has the DNA TGTGCCAGCAGCTTAGAAACATTAAGGGCTGAGCAGTTCTTC. Its translation is CASSLETLRAEQFF.

This clonotype was detected a few times. This chain connects TRBV7-9 to TRBJ2-7; weak D call: TRBD2 (5 bases). Trimming removed 2 bases at V and 2 bases at J, with 10 bases between. The CDR3 consists of 14 residues. From germline, CDR1 is SEHNR and CDR2 FQNEAQ (reference sequence). The CDR3 region is CASSLPGVPYEQYF. In nucleotides, the CDR3 is TGTGCCAGCAGCTTACCCGGGGTTCCCTACGAGCAGTACTTC.

The chain employs TRBV11-2 and TRBJ1-2; no clear D gene. Germline V CDR1 and CDR2: SGHAT, FQNNGV. Between the trimmed V and J ends, which lost 3 bases and 0 bases, there was a span of 8 bases. CDR3 size: 14 residues. CDR3 loop: CASSFGETNYGYTF. The CDR3 region has the DNA TGTGCCAGCAGCTTCGGAGAAACTAACTATGGCTACACCTTC.

This clonotype came up a few times. The rearrangement uses TRBV28 and TRBJ2-7; 9 nucleotides line up with TRBD2. The CDR3 has 17 residues. Germline loops: CDR1 MDHEN, CDR2 SYDVKM. V trimming: 6 bases; J trimming: 1 base; junction bases outside the gene matches: 13. CDR3 DNA sequence: TGTGCCAGCAGAACGTCGGCGCGCGGGGGGGCTTCCTACGAGCAGTACTTC. Translation gives CASRTSARGGASYEQYF.

The CDR3 bases are TGTGCCAGCAGCCAAGATCGGGGCAGCGCGCCCTCCGAGCAGTACTTC. Amino acids: CASSQDRGSAPSEQYF. The genes are TRBV4-2 and TRBJ2-7, with D possibly being TRBD1 or TRBD2 (5 bases each). In germline, CDR1 is LGHNA, CDR2 YNFKEQ. V shed 0 bases and J shed 6 bases, with 18 bases lying between them. The CDR3 consists of 16 residues.

The CDR3 loop reads CSVAFGIDQPQHF. The CDR3 bases are TGCAGCGTCGCATTCGGGATTGATCAGCCCCAGCATTTT. V usage is TRBV29-1 and J usage is TRBJ1-5; D not certain. Germline V gene lookup returns CDR1 SQVTM and CDR2 ANQGSEA. The CDR3 runs to 13 residues. Trimming took 6 bases from V and 5 from J, leaving 14 bases between them.

The sample holds many counts of this clonotype. The chain employs TRBV7-2 and TRBJ1-3; a weak D match, TRBD1 (6 bases). The CDR3 extends over 17 amino acids. V gave up 3 bases and J gave up 0 bases, with 15 bases separating them. CDR1 SGHTA and CDR2 FQGNSA come from the germline V gene. CDR3 protein: CASSFSHRVYSGNTIYF. The CDR3 bases are TGTGCCAGCAGCTTCTCCCACAGGGTCTACTCTGGAAACACCATATATTTT.

With regard to this clonotype: One end of the junction varies from germline; a read error may be responsible. The CDR3 loop is CASREGRRGPKIGELFF. Here the CDR3 DNA reads TGTGCCAGCAGAGAAGGAAGGAGGGGTCCGAAAATCGGGGAGCTGTTTTTT. The chain has TRBV6-1 and TRBJ2-2; a weak D match, TRBD2 (6 bases). The germline V gene encodes CDR1 MNHNS and CDR2 SASEGT. CDR3 length: 17 amino acids.

This clonotype was seen at least ten times. At one end the junction does not follow the germline gene, possibly because of a read error. The chain carries TRBV7-9 and TRBJ2-3; 10 nucleotides line up with TRBD1. The CDR3 totals 15 residues. Germline V gene sequence: CDR1 SEHNR, CDR2 FQNEAQ (reference sequence). CDR3 in amino acids: CASSPGTGVTDTQYF. The CDR3, as DNA: TGCGCCAGCAGCCCCGGGACAGGGGTCACAGATACGCAGTATTTT.

Only a few counts were recorded for this clonotype. This chain joins TRBV2 and TRBJ2-7, with D possibly TRBD1 on 5 matching bases. The CDR3 extends over 16 amino acids. Germline CDR1 is SNHLY and CDR2 is FYNNEI. The germline V and J ends were trimmed by 0 bases and 2 bases, with 14 bases remaining between them. The CDR3 spells CASSEAPTAQPYEQYF. Written as DNA, the CDR3 is TGTGCCAGCAGTGAAGCGCCGACAGCGCAACCCTACGAGCAGTACTTC. The variable domain in full, with the rest retrieved from reference TRBV2 and TRBJ2-7, is EPEVTQTPSHQVTQMGQEVILRCVPISNHLYFYWYRQILGQKVEFLVSFYNNEISEKSEIFDDQFSVERPDGSNFTLKIRSTKLEDSAMYFCASSEAPTAQPYEQYFGPGTRLTVT.

This chain uses TRBV10-3 with TRBJ1-4; TRBD1 agrees at 7 bases. The CDR3 has 15 amino acids. With V trimmed by 0 bases and J by 5 bases, 3 bases remained unmatched. In germline, CDR1 is ENHRY, CDR2 SYGVKD. CDR3 DNA sequence: TGTGCCATCAGTGAGTCCGGGACAGTAAATGAAAAACTGTTTTTT. It codes for CAISESGTVNEKLFF.

This clonotype was found a few times. V gene TRBV27 combines with J gene TRBJ1-5; 11 nucleotides line up with TRBD1. The length of the CDR3 is 15 residues. Germline lookup yields CDR1 MNHEY and CDR2 SMNVEV (reference sequence). With V trimmed by 6 bases and J by 2 bases, 3 bases remained unmatched. Written as DNA, the CDR3 is TGTGCCAGCAGAGAGGGACAGGGGGGCAATCAGCCCCAGCATTTT. As protein: CASREGQGGNQPQHF.

The sample holds a few counts of this clonotype. The V and J genes are TRBV7-8 and TRBJ2-7; the D is unclear. Germline V gives CDR1 SGHVS, CDR2 FQNEAQ. This CDR3 is built from 12 residues. V lost 7 bases and J 4 bases, leaving 11 bases between the germline ends. DNA of the CDR3: TGTGCCAGCACCAGGACGGGTTACGAGCAGTACTTC. Its protein is CASTRTGYEQYF.

The V call is TRBV5-1, the J call TRBJ2-2, with a possible D match to TRBD1 (5 bases). The V end was cut by 3 bases, the J end by 3 bases, with 12 bases between. Germline values: CDR1 SGHRS, CDR2 YFSETQ. This CDR3 spans 15 amino acids. The CDR3 region is CASSYTTGYTGELFF. In nucleotides, the CDR3 is TGCGCCAGCAGCTATACCACAGGTTACACCGGGGAGCTGTTTTTT. The full variable domain, rest sourced from reference TRBV5-1 and TRBJ2-2, is KAGVTQTPRYLIKTRGQQVTLSCSPISGHRSVSWYQQTPGQGLQFLFEYFSETQRNKGNFPGRFSGRQFSNSRSEMNVSTLELGDSALYLCASSYTTGYTGELFFGEGSRLTVL.

The table lists this clonotype with a few counts. The chain couples TRBV4-2 to TRBJ2-5, with unresolved D. This CDR3 has 16 amino acids. The V and J ends lost 0 bases and 4 bases respectively, with 15 bases between them. The germline gives CDR1 LGHNA, CDR2 YNFKEQ. In DNA, the CDR3 is TGTGCCAGCAGCCAAGAGGGTGGTCCCACGGGAGAGACCCAGTACTTC. This codes for CASSQEGGPTGETQYF.

The rearrangement uses TRBV28 and TRBJ2-1; 8 bases are a match to TRBD1. With V trimmed by 6 bases and J by 12 bases, 10 bases remained unmatched. The germline CDR1 and CDR2 sequences are MDHEN and SYDVKM. This CDR3 is 13 amino acids long. In DNA, the CDR3 is TGTGCCAGCAGGTCCTCCGGGACAGGAGGGCAGTTCTTC. It translates to CASRSSGTGGQFF.

This clonotype has only a few counts. This rearrangement joins TRBV29-1 to TRBJ2-6; possible D gene TRBD2, 5 bases. The germline gives CDR1 SQVTM, CDR2 ANQGSEA. The V end was cut by 3 bases, the J end by 0 bases, with 6 bases between. CDR3 length: 14 residues. The CDR3 bases are TGCAGCGTTGAGGGGAGCTCTGGGGCCAACGTCCTGACTTTC. This codes for CSVEGSSGANVLTF.

This clonotype showed up just a few times. The chain is built from TRBV7-8 and TRBJ2-3, with 12 bases fitting TRBD2. Trimming removed 6 bases from V and 0 bases from J; junction bases left unmatched: 10. This CDR3 is built from 18 residues. Germline lookup yields CDR1 SGHVS and CDR2 FQNEAQ. In nucleotides, the CDR3 is TGTGCCAGCAGTTCCCGCCTAGCGGGGGGGAAAAGCACAGATACGCAGTATTTT. It is translated as CASSSRLAGGKSTDTQYF.

The chain couples TRBV3-1 to TRBJ2-3; 10 nucleotides agree with TRBD2. V was pared by 1 base and J by 4 bases, with 8 bases of the junction left unmatched. CDR1 is LGHDT, CDR2 YNNKEL, per germline (reference sequence). This CDR3 is built from 17 residues. The CDR3 DNA sequence: TGTGCCAGCAGCCAAGTCCTATTAGCGGGGGGCCCAGATACGCAGTATTTT. The encoded protein is CASSQVLLAGGPDTQYF.

The rearrangement joins TRBV9 to TRBJ1-1; tentatively, D is TRBD1 (6 bases). This CDR3 spans 14 amino acids. Germline V CDR1 and CDR2: SGDLS, YYNGEE. Trimming cost V 3 bases and J 1 base, with 10 bases left between them. The CDR3 DNA reads as TGTGCCAGCAGCGAGACAGGAGAGAACACTGAAGCTTTCTTT. Its protein product is CASSETGENTEAFF. Full variable domain (missing parts from reference TRBV9 and TRBJ1-1): DSGVTQTPKHLITATGQRVTLRCSPRSGDLSVYWYQQSLDQGLQFLIQYYNGEERAKGNILERFSAQQFPDLHSELNLSSLELGDSALYFCASSETGENTEAFFGQGTRLTVV.

This clonotype was detected ten times or more. Its ends do not fully match the called genes, so a read error is possible. The gene calls are TRBV12-3 or TRBV12-4 and TRBJ2-2; possible D gene TRBD1, 6 bases. This CDR3 has 14 amino acids. CDR3 nucleotides: TGTGCCAGCAATTTAGGGGGAACTCACGGGGAGCTGTTTTTT. Translation: CASNLGGTHGELFF.

The table lists this clonotype with a few counts. The chain recombines TRBV20-1 with TRBJ1-6; perhaps TRBD1 as D (5 bases). V shed 0 bases and J shed 8 bases, with 8 bases lying between them. The CDR3 extends over 13 amino acids. Germline V gene sequence: CDR1 DFQATT, CDR2 SNEGSKA (reference sequence). The CDR3 loop is CSARDLGDSPLHF. CDR3 in DNA: TGCAGTGCTAGAGACCTAGGGGATTCACCCCTCCACTTT.

A few counts support this clonotype. This chain uses TRBV4-2 with TRBJ2-7; the D is unclear. V lost 0 bases, J lost 12 bases, and 21 bases lay in between. Germline V gives CDR1 LGHNA, CDR2 YNFKEQ. The CDR3 has 15 amino acids. CDR3: CASSQDVGVEARLYF. Here the CDR3 DNA reads TGTGCCAGCAGCCAAGATGTAGGAGTAGAGGCGAGACTGTACTTC.

Here the CDR3 reads CASSGLDLLSTDTQYF. DNA for the CDR3: TGTGCCAGCAGCGGACTCGACCTCCTAAGCACAGATACGCAGTATTTT. The V and J genes are TRBV7-9 and TRBJ2-3; D perhaps matches TRBD2 (5 bases). This CDR3 has 16 amino acids. The V and J ends lost 5 bases and 0 bases respectively, with 15 bases between them. CDR1 and CDR2 (germline): SEHNR, FQNEAQ (reference sequence).

The chain recombines TRBV20-1 with TRBJ2-5; D unclear. Germline V gene data show CDR1 as DFQATT and CDR2 as SNEGSKA (reference sequence). V was trimmed by 0 bases and J by 7 bases, leaving 15 bases between them. There are 14 residues in the CDR3. The CDR3 loop is CSARDSSGSVTQYF. The CDR3, as DNA: TGCAGTGCTAGAGATAGTAGTGGATCGGTGACCCAGTACTTC.